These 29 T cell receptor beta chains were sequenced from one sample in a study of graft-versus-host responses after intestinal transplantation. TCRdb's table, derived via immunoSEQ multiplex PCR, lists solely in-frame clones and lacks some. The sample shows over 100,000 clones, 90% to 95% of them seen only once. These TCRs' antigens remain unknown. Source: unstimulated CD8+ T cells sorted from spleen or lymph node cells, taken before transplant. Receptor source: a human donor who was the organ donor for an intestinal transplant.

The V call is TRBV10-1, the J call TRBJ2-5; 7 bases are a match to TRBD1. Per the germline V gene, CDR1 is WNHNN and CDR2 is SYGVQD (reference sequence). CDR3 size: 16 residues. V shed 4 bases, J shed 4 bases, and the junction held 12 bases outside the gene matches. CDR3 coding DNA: TGCGCCAGCAGTGCCGCGCCAGGGGGTTCGGGAGAGACCCAGTACTTC. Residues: CASSAAPGGSGETQYF.

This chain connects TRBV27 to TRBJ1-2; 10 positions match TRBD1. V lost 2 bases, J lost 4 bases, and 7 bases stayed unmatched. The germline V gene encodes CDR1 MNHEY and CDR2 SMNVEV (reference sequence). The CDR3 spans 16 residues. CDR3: CASSLTGTGEPYGYTF. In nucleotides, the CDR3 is TGTGCCAGCAGTTTAACCGGGACAGGGGAGCCCTATGGCTACACCTTC.

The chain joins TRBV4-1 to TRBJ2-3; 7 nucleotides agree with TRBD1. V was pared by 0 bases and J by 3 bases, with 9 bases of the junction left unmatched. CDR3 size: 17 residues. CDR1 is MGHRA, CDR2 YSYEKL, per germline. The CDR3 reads CASSQEGVGGRTDTQYF. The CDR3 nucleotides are TGCGCCAGCAGCCAAGAAGGGGTAGGGGGCAGGACAGATACGCAGTATTTT.

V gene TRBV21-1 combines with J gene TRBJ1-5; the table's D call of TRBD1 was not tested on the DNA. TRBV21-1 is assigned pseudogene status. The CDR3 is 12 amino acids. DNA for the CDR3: TGTGCCAGCGGCACAGGGCGTCAGCCCCAGCATTTT. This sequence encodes CASGTGRQPQHF.

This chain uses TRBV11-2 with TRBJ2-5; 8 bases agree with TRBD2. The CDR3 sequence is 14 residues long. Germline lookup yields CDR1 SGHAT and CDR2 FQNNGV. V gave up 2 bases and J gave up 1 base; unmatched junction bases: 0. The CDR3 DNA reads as TGTGCCAGCAGCTTACTAGCGGGCCAAGAGACCCAGTACTTC. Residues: CASSLLAGQETQYF.

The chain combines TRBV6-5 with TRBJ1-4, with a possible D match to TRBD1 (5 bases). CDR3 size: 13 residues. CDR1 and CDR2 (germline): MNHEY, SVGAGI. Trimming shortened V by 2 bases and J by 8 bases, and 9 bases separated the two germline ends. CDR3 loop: CASSYTQGEKLFF. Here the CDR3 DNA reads TGTGCCAGCAGTTACACCCAGGGCGAAAAACTGTTTTTT.

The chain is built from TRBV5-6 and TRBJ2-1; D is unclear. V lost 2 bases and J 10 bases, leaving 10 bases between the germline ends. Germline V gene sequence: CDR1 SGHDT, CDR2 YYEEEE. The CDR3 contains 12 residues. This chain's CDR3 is CASSFYSGEQFF. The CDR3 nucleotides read TGTGCCAGCAGCTTCTACTCCGGGGAGCAGTTCTTC.

Here the CDR3 reads CASSPSGLADEQYF. CDR3 sequence (DNA): TGTGCCAGCAGCCCTAGCGGACTAGCCGACGAGCAGTACTTC. The chain recombines TRBV28 with TRBJ2-7, with 8 bases identical to TRBD2. Germline V lookup: CDR1 MDHEN, CDR2 SYDVKM. The V segment lost 6 bases and the J segment 5 bases; nucleotides outside the gene matches: 9. The CDR3 contains 14 residues. Supplemented by reference TRBV28 and TRBJ2-7, the full variable domain reads DVKVTQSSRYLVKRTGEKVFLECVQDMDHENMFWYRQDPGLGLRLIYFSYDVKMKEKGDIPEGYSVSREKKERFSLILESASTNQTSMYLCASSPSGLADEQYFGPGTRLTVT.

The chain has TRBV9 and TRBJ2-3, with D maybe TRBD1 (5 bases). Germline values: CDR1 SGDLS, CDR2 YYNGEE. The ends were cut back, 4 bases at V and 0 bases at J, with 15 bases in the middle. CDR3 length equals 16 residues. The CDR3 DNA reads TGTGCCAGCAGCCCAGGGAACTTTCCTAGCACAGATACGCAGTATTTT. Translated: CASSPGNFPSTDTQYF.

The CDR3 here is CASSEYGTSGRYEQYF. CDR3 coding DNA: TGTGCCAGCAGTGAATATGGGACTAGCGGGAGATACGAGCAGTACTTC. The rearrangement uses TRBV6-1 and TRBJ2-7, with 14 bases that match TRBD2. The CDR3 totals 16 residues. V shed 2 bases, J shed 4 bases, and the junction held 4 bases outside the gene matches. The V gene's germline CDR1 is MNHNS and CDR2 SASEGT.

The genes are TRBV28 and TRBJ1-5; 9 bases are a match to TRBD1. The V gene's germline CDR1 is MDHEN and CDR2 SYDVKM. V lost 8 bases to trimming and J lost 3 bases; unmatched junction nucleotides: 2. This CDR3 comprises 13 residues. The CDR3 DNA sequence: TGTGCCAGCGGGACAGGGAACAATCAGCCCCAGCATTTT. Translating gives CASGTGNNQPQHF. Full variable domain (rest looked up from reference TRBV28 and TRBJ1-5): DVKVTQSSRYLVKRTGEKVFLECVQDMDHENMFWYRQDPGLGLRLIYFSYDVKMKEKGDIPEGYSVSREKKERFSLILESASTNQTSMYLCASGTGNNQPQHFGDGTRLSIL.

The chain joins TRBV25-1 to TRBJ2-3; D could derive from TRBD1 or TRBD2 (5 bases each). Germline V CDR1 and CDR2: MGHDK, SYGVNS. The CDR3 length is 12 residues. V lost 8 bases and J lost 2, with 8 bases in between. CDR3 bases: TGTGCCAGCCGGGGCACCACAGATACGCAGTATTTT. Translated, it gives CASRGTTDTQYF.

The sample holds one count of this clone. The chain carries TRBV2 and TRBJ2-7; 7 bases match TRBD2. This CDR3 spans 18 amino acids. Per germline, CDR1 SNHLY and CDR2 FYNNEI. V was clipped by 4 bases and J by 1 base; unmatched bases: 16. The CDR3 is CASSVVRDYPKPSYEQYF. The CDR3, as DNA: TGTGCCAGCAGTGTCGTAAGGGACTACCCTAAACCTTCCTACGAGCAGTACTTC.

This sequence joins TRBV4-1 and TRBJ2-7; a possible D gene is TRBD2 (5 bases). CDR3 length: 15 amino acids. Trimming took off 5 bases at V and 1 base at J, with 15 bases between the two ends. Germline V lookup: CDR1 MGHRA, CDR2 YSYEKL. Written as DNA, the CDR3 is TGCGCCAGCAGCATCGACGGAGGCTCTTCCTACGAGCAGTACTTC. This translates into CASSIDGGSSYEQYF.

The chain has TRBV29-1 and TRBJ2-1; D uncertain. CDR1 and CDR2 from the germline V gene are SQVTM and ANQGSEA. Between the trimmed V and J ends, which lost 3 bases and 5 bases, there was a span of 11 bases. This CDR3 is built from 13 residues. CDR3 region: CSVDIVGNNEQFF. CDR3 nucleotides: TGCAGCGTTGACATTGTGGGGAACAATGAGCAGTTCTTC.

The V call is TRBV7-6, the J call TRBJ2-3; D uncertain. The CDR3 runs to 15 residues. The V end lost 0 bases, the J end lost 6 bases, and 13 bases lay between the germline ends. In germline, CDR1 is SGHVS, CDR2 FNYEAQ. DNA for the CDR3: TGTGCCAGCAGCTTAGCCCGGGCCCTGGTGGATACGCAGTATTTT. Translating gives CASSLARALVDTQYF. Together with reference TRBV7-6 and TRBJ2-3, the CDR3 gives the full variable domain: GAGVSQSPRYKVTKRGQDVALRCDPISGHVSLYWYRQALGQGPEFLTYFNYEAQQDKSGLPNDRFSAERPEGSISTLTIQRTEQRDSAMYRCASSLARALVDTQYFGPGTRLTVL.

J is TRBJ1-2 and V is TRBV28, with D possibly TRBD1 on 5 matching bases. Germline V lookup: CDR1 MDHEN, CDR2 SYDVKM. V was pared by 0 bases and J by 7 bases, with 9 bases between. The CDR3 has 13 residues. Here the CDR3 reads CASSLWGVGGYTF. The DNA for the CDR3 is TGTGCCAGCAGTTTATGGGGGGTAGGTGGCTACACCTTC.

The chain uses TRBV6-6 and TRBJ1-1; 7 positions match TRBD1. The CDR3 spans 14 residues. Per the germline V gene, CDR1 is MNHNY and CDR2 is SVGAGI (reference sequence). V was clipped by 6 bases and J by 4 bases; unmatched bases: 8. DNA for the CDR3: TGTGCCAGCAGAAAACAGGGGCCTGGCACTGAAGCTTTCTTT. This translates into CASRKQGPGTEAFF.

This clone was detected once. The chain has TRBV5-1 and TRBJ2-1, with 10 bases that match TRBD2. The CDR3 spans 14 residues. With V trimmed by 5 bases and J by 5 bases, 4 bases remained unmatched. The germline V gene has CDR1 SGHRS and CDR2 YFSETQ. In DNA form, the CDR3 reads TGCGCCAGCAGTTGGACTAGCGGCAACAATGAGCAGTTCTTC. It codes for CASSWTSGNNEQFF.

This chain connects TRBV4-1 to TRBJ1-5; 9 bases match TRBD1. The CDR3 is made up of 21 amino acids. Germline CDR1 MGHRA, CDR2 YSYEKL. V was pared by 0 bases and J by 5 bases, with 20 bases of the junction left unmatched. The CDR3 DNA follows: TGCGCCAGCAGCCAAGATCGGTGGACAGGGGTACCCCCCAACTTCCATCAGCCCCAGCATTTT. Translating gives CASSQDRWTGVPPNFHQPQHF.

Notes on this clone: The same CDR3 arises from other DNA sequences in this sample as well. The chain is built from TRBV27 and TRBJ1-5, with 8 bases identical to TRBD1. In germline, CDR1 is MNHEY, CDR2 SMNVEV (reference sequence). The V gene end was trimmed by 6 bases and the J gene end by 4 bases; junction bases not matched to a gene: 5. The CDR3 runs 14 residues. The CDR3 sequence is CASSHRGGNQPQHF. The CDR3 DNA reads TGTGCCAGCAGCCACAGGGGGGGAAATCAGCCCCAGCATTTT.

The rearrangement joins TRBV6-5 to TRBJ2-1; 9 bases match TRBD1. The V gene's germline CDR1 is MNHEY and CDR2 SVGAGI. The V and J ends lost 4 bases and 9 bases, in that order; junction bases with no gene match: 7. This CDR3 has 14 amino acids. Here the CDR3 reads CASSLYRGRTEQFF. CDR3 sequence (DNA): TGTGCCAGCAGTTTGTACAGGGGGCGGACTGAGCAGTTCTTC.

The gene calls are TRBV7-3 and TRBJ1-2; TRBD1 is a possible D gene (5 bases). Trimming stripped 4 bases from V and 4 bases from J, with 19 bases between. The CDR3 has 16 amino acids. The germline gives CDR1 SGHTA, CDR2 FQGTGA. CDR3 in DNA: TGTGCCAGCAGCTCGCCCTATGTGCCGGGGACCTATGGCTACACCTTC. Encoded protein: CASSSPYVPGTYGYTF.

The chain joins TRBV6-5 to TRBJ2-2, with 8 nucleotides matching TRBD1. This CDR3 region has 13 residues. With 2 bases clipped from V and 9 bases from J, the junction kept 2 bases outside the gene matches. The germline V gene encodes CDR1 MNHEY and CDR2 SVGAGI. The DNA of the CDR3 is TGTGCCAGCAGTTACGGGACAGGAAGGGAGCTGTTTTTT. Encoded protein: CASSYGTGRELFF.

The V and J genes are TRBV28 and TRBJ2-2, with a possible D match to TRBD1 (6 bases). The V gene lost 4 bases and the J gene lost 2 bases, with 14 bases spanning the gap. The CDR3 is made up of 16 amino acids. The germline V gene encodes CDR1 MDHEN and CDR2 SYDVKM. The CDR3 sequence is CASSYRQASNTGELFF. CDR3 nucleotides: TGTGCCAGCAGTTACCGACAGGCCTCTAACACCGGGGAGCTGTTTTTT.

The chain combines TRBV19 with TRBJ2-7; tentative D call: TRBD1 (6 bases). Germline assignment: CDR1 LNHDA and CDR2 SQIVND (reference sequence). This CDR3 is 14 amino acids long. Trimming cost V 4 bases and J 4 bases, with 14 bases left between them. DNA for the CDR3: TGTGCCAGTAGTAAGGGCAGGGGTACGTACGAGCAGTACTTC. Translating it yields CASSKGRGTYEQYF.

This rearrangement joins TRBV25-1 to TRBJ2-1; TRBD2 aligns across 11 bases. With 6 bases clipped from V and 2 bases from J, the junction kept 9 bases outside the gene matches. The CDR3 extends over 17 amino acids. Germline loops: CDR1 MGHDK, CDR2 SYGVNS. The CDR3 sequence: CASRTSSGLAAYNEQFF. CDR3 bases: TGTGCCAGCAGGACCTCATCGGGACTAGCGGCCTACAATGAGCAGTTCTTC.

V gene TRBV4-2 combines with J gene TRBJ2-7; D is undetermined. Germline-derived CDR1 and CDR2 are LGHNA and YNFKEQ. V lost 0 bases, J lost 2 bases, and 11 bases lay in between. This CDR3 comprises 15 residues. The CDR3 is CASSQEFTDPYEQYF. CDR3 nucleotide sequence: TGTGCCAGCAGCCAAGAGTTTACTGATCCCTACGAGCAGTACTTC.

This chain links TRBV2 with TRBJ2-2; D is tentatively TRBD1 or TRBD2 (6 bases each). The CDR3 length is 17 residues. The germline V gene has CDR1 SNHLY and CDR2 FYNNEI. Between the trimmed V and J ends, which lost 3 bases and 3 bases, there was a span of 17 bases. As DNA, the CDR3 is TGTGCCAGCAGTGATCCCCCCCGGGGGCAAGACACCGGGGAGCTGTTTTTT. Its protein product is CASSDPPRGQDTGELFF. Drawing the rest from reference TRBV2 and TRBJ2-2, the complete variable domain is EPEVTQTPSHQVTQMGQEVILRCVPISNHLYFYWYRQILGQKVEFLVSFYNNEISEKSEIFDDQFSVERPDGSNFTLKIRSTKLEDSAMYFCASSDPPRGQDTGELFFGEGSRLTVL.